The 31 T cell receptor beta chains in this list originate from one sample, sequenced in a study of T cells in localized non-small cell lung cancer. TCRdb's copy holds only in-frame clones and misses some; the assay was immunoSEQ multiplex PCR. The sample lists some 140,000 clones; 70% to 90% were seen once. The sample in question was peripheral blood, obtained before any cancer treatment. The source of these receptors is a female donor at least 60 years old with stage I lung adenocarcinoma.

The chain couples TRBV7-9 to TRBJ1-4; the D is unclear. The CDR3 totals 14 residues. Trimming took 5 bases from V and 0 from J, leaving 7 bases between them. Looked up from germline, CDR1 is SEHNR and CDR2 is FQNEAQ (reference sequence). CDR3 loop: CASSQASTNEKLFF. The DNA of the CDR3 is TGTGCCAGCAGCCAAGCATCAACTAATGAAAAACTGTTTTTT.

Here the CDR3 DNA reads TGTGCCAGCAGCTTACAAATGTATAGCAATCAGCCCCAGCATTTT. This encodes CASSLQMYSNQPQHF. The V call is TRBV5-5, the J call TRBJ1-5, with no clear D. The CDR3 is 15 amino acids. Looked up from germline, CDR1 is SGHKS and CDR2 is YYEKEE (reference sequence). The germline V and J ends were trimmed by 2 bases and 0 bases, with 9 bases remaining between them. Filled out from reference TRBV5-5 and TRBJ1-5, the complete variable domain reads DAGVTQSPTHLIKTRGQQVTLRCSPISGHKSVSWYQQVLGQGPQFIFQYYEKEERGRGNFPDRFSARQFPNYSSELNVNALLLGDSALYLCASSLQMYSNQPQHFGDGTRLSIL.

The chain recombines TRBV7-8 with TRBJ2-7; D gene uncertain. The germline V gene encodes CDR1 SGHVS and CDR2 FQNEAQ. V was clipped by 1 base and J by 2 bases, with 9 bases between them. The CDR3 length is 14 residues. The CDR3 DNA sequence: TGTGCCAGCAGCTTAGATTACAGAACCTACGAGCAGTACTTC. Translated: CASSLDYRTYEQYF.

The chain employs TRBV5-6 and TRBJ2-7, with TRBD2 matching 10 bases. CDR1 and CDR2 from the germline V gene are SGHDT and YYEEEE. The J segment lost 5 bases and the V segment lost 0 bases, leaving 8 bases of the junction unmatched. CDR3 length: 16 residues. The chain's CDR3 is CASSLGSSGRFDEQYF. CDR3 nucleotide sequence: TGTGCCAGCAGCTTGGGGAGTAGCGGGAGGTTCGACGAGCAGTACTTC.

With respect to this clone: This sample also contains other DNA sequences that code for the same CDR3. The V gene is TRBV30, the J gene TRBJ1-1; no definite D call. Trimming pared 5 bases from V and 0 bases from J, leaving 7 bases between. CDR3 length: 12 amino acids. Germline assignment: CDR1 GTSNPN and CDR2 SVGIG (reference sequence). CDR3 protein: CAWGGMNTEAFF. DNA of the CDR3: TGTGCCTGGGGCGGAATGAACACTGAAGCTTTCTTT.

The V gene is TRBV28, the J gene TRBJ2-3; D unresolved. The CDR3 length is 12 residues. The V end lost 6 bases, the J end lost 2 bases, and 6 bases lay between the germline ends. The V gene's germline CDR1 is MDHEN and CDR2 SYDVKM. CDR3 DNA sequence: TGTGCCAGCAGGGGCGTCACAGATACGCAGTATTTT. Residues: CASRGVTDTQYF.

This clone was observed at least ten times. The V and J genes are TRBV2 and TRBJ2-7; 16 bases fit TRBD2. Per the germline V gene, CDR1 is SNHLY and CDR2 is FYNNEI. CDR3 length: 15 residues. V trimming: 4 bases; J trimming: 9 bases; junction bases outside the gene matches: 6. As DNA, the CDR3 is TGTGCCAGCAGTGCCGGGACTAGCGGGAGGGTGCGGCAGTACTTC. Translating gives CASSAGTSGRVRQYF.

This chain uses TRBV6-5 with TRBJ1-1; D is possibly TRBD1 (5 bases). CDR1 and CDR2 (germline): MNHEY, SVGAGI. The CDR3 loop spans 15 amino acids. Trimming left V 0 bases short and J 4 bases short, with 12 bases between. The CDR3: CASSYSGPRSTEAFF. In nucleotides, the CDR3 is TGTGCCAGCAGTTACTCGGGGCCGCGAAGCACTGAAGCTTTCTTT.

The chain links TRBV4-1 to TRBJ2-1; D gene ambiguous. Germline values: CDR1 MGHRA, CDR2 YSYEKL. Trimming took 2 bases from V and 0 from J, leaving 17 bases between them. This CDR3 is built from 18 residues. The CDR3 region has the DNA TGCGCCAGCAGCCAATCCCACCTGGCGGAGAGCTCCTACAATGAGCAGTTCTTC. It encodes CASSQSHLAESSYNEQFF.

The genes are TRBV9 and TRBJ1-1; D ambiguous. This CDR3 region has 16 residues. The V gene's germline CDR1 is SGDLS and CDR2 YYNGEE. V was trimmed by 0 bases and J by 1 base, leaving 13 bases between them. The CDR3 nucleotides read TGTGCCAGCAGCGTAGGTGCGGACTTTGCGAACACTGAAGCTTTCTTT. Translating gives CASSVGADFANTEAFF.

This chain uses TRBV28 with TRBJ2-1; 12 bases agree with TRBD2. In germline, CDR1 is MDHEN, CDR2 SYDVKM. V was clipped by 4 bases and J by 8 bases; unmatched bases: 9. CDR3 size: 16 residues. Here the CDR3 reads CASSSPGGLAGDEQFF. DNA of the CDR3: TGTGCCAGCAGTTCACCCGGGGGACTAGCGGGTGATGAGCAGTTCTTC.

The DNA of the CDR3 is TGTGCCAGCAGCGTATCTGGGTCTAACTATGGCTACACCTTC. Protein product: CASSVSGSNYGYTF. V is TRBV9 and J is TRBJ1-2; no firm D call. This CDR3 spans 14 amino acids. Germline V gene lookup returns CDR1 SGDLS and CDR2 YYNGEE. V was clipped by 1 base and J by 0 bases, with 7 bases between them.

The chain recombines TRBV7-3 with TRBJ2-3, with TRBD1 matching over 12 bases. Trimming took 5 bases from V and 2 from J; bases not matched to a gene: 8. From germline, CDR1 is SGHTA and CDR2 FQGTGA. This CDR3 is 17 amino acids long. The CDR3 DNA reads as TGTGCCAGCAGCAATCGAGCGGGACAGGGGGCCACAGATACGCAGTATTTT. It yields the protein CASSNRAGQGATDTQYF.

This chain connects TRBV18 to TRBJ2-2; 11 positions match TRBD2. This CDR3 contains 15 residues. The germline CDR1 and CDR2 sequences are KGHSH and LQKENI. J gave up 3 bases and V 3 bases, and 0 bases lay outside the gene matches. CDR3 sequence reads: CASSPGLADTGELFF. As DNA, the CDR3 is TGTGCCAGCTCACCGGGACTAGCGGACACCGGGGAGCTGTTTTTT. Supplemented by reference TRBV18 and TRBJ2-2, the full variable domain reads NAGVMQNPRHLVRRRGQEARLRCSPMKGHSHVYWYRQLPEEGLKFMVYLQKENIIDESGMPKERFSAEFPKEGPSILRIQQVVRGDSAAYFCASSPGLADTGELFFGEGSRLTVL.

The chain couples TRBV10-3 to TRBJ2-7; weak D call: TRBD1 (7 bases). Trimming left V 4 bases short and J 2 bases short, with 18 bases between. Germline loops: CDR1 ENHRY, CDR2 SYGVKD. The CDR3 runs to 16 residues. The CDR3 loop reads CAISGGGGGQAYEQYF. DNA of the CDR3: TGTGCCATCAGTGGCGGAGGGGGAGGACAGGCCTACGAGCAGTACTTC.

The V gene is TRBV6-5, the J gene TRBJ1-5; TRBD1 agrees at 7 bases. The germline V gene encodes CDR1 MNHEY and CDR2 SVGAGI. V lost 6 bases, J lost 1 base, and 3 bases stayed unmatched. This CDR3 comprises 14 residues. CDR3 in DNA: TGTGCCAGCAGCCGGGGACAGAGCAATCAGCCCCAGCATTTT. Translation: CASSRGQSNQPQHF.

This chain joins TRBV4-2 and TRBJ2-7; 8 bases are shared with TRBD2. Germline CDR1 LGHNA, CDR2 YNFKEQ. V was pared by 1 base and J by 1 base, with 9 bases of the junction left unmatched. The CDR3 is 17 residues long. The CDR3 nucleotides read TGTGCCAGCAGCCAAGGGCTGACTAGCGCCAATTCCTACGAGCAGTACTTC. Translated, it gives CASSQGLTSANSYEQYF.

This rearrangement joins TRBV28 to TRBJ1-3; D is ambiguous. V shed 4 bases and J shed 0 bases, with 13 bases lying between them. This CDR3 region has 16 residues. Germline lookup yields CDR1 MDHEN and CDR2 SYDVKM. The CDR3 loop reads CASSSPAGGSGNTIYF. Here the CDR3 DNA reads TGTGCCAGCAGTTCCCCCGCAGGTGGCTCTGGAAACACCATATATTTT.

The V and J genes are TRBV27 and TRBJ1-4; D gene uncertain. CDR1 MNHEY and CDR2 SMNVEV come from the germline V gene (reference sequence). The CDR3 length is 14 residues. The V end was cut by 0 bases, the J end by 5 bases, with 7 bases between. In nucleotides, the CDR3 is TGTGCCAGCAGTTTATCGGGGAGAAATGAAAAACTGTTTTTT. Protein product: CASSLSGRNEKLFF.

This chain links TRBV5-1 with TRBJ1-2, with D perhaps TRBD1 (6 bases). Germline CDR1 and CDR2: SGHRS and YFSETQ. The germline V and J ends were trimmed by 5 bases and 1 base, with 15 bases remaining between them. This CDR3 comprises 15 residues. The CDR3: CASRRDITFNYGYTF. The DNA of the CDR3 is TGCGCCAGCAGGCGGGACATCACGTTTAACTATGGCTACACCTTC.

The rearrangement joins TRBV6-1 to TRBJ1-1; D is unresolved. Trimming shortened V by 0 bases and J by 0 bases, and 5 bases separated the two germline ends. CDR1 MNHNS and CDR2 SASEGT come from the germline V gene. The CDR3 length is 14 residues. The DNA for the CDR3 is TGTGCCAGCAGTGAAGCGCAGGTGAACACTGAAGCTTTCTTT. This codes for CASSEAQVNTEAFF.

V and J are TRBV7-9 and TRBJ1-2; a weak D match, TRBD1 (6 bases). Germline assignment: CDR1 SEHNR and CDR2 FQNEAQ (reference sequence). The CDR3 runs to 14 residues. Trimming took off 5 bases at V and 5 bases at J, with 15 bases between the two ends. The CDR3 loop reads CASSPDRLGYGYTF. The CDR3 DNA sequence: TGTGCCAGCAGCCCCGACAGGCTTGGATATGGCTACACCTTC.

V is TRBV5-4 and J is TRBJ2-7; D is possibly TRBD1 (5 bases). This CDR3 contains 15 residues. Germline CDR1 and CDR2: SGHNT and YYREEE (reference sequence). Trimming stripped 0 bases from V and 5 bases from J, with 15 bases between. The DNA for the CDR3 is TGTGCCAGCAGCTTGGAAGGGCCCAGGGTCCACGAGCAGTACTTC. This encodes CASSLEGPRVHEQYF.

This chain uses TRBV9 with TRBJ2-5, with 7 bases lining up with TRBD2. Trimming cost V 4 bases and J 2 bases; bases outside gene matches: 14. The germline V gene has CDR1 SGDLS and CDR2 YYNGEE. The CDR3 is made up of 17 amino acids. The CDR3 DNA follows: TGTGCCAGCAGCTTCCGGGGCGGGGGAGCGGGTCAAGAGACCCAGTACTTC. This gives the protein CASSFRGGGAGQETQYF.

The chain links TRBV7-9 to TRBJ2-1; D is unclear. The V and J ends lost 3 bases and 0 bases respectively, with 12 bases between them. CDR1 and CDR2 from the germline V gene are SEHNR and FQNEAQ (reference sequence). CDR3 length: 16 residues. The DNA of the CDR3 is TGTGCCAGCAGCTTCCCAGGCGCGAGCTCCTACAATGAGCAGTTCTTC. This sequence encodes CASSFPGASSYNEQFF.

The chain couples TRBV5-1 to TRBJ1-2; TRBD1 matches 7 bases. CDR3 length: 14 amino acids. Losses at the gene ends were 5 bases for V and 1 base for J; bases not matched to a gene: 5. Germline V gene lookup returns CDR1 SGHRS and CDR2 YFSETQ. CDR3: CASRKTGDNYGYTF. CDR3 coding DNA: TGCGCCAGCAGGAAAACAGGGGATAACTATGGCTACACCTTC.

The chain joins TRBV7-2 to TRBJ2-7, with 7 positions matching TRBD2. This CDR3 spans 15 amino acids. V was pared by 1 base and J by 2 bases, with 5 bases of the junction left unmatched. The germline gives CDR1 SGHTA, CDR2 FQGNSA. CDR3 region: CASSLVGTTAYEQYF. As DNA, the CDR3 is TGTGCCAGCAGCTTAGTCGGGACTACTGCCTACGAGCAGTACTTC.

CDR3 DNA sequence: TGTGCCAGCAGCTTAAGGGGGAAGAACACTGAAGCTTTCTTT. Translating it yields CASSLRGKNTEAFF. The rearrangement links TRBV5-6 to TRBJ1-1; D perhaps matches TRBD1 (6 bases). The germline V gene encodes CDR1 SGHDT and CDR2 YYEEEE. The CDR3 runs 14 residues. Trimming shortened V by 2 bases and J by 1 base, and 9 bases separated the two germline ends.

The V call is TRBV14, the J call TRBJ2-7; D remains unclear. The V gene lost 2 bases and the J gene lost 2 bases, with 10 bases spanning the gap. Germline assignment: CDR1 SGHDN and CDR2 FVKESK. This CDR3 has 14 residues. CDR3 loop: CASSQRWGPYEQYF. The CDR3 DNA follows: TGTGCCAGCAGCCAAAGATGGGGTCCCTACGAGCAGTACTTC.

The genes are TRBV7-3 and TRBJ2-6; D is unclear. Germline CDR1 is SGHTA and CDR2 is FQGTGA. Trimming left V 5 bases short and J 1 base short, with 15 bases between. CDR3 length: 17 residues. In DNA form, the CDR3 reads TGTGCCAGCAGCCCATATTTTAGCTCATCTGGGGCCAACGTCCTGACTTTC. Its translation is CASSPYFSSSGANVLTF.

The V call is TRBV28, the J call TRBJ2-7, with TRBD2 matching 7 bases. The CDR3 length is 15 residues. In germline, CDR1 is MDHEN, CDR2 SYDVKM. The J segment lost 3 bases and the V segment lost 5 bases, leaving 10 bases of the junction unmatched. As DNA, the CDR3 is TGTGCCAGCAGTCCCGGGGACTATCGGGGCTACGAGCAGTACTTC. This codes for CASSPGDYRGYEQYF.